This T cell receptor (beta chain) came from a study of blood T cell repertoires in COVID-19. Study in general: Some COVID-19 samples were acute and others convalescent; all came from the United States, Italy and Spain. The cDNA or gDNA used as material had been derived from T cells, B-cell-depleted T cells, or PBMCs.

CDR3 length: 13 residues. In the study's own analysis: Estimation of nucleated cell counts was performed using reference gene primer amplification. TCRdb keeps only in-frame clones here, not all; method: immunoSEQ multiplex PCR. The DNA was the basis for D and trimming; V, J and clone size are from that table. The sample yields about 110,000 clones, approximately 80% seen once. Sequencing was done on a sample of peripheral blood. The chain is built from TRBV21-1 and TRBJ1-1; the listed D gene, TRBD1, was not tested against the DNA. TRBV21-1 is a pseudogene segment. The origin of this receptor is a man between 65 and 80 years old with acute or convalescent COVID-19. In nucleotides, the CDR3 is TGTGCCAACCGGACAGGGACAGACACTGAAGCTTTCTTT. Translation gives CANRTGTDTEAFF.